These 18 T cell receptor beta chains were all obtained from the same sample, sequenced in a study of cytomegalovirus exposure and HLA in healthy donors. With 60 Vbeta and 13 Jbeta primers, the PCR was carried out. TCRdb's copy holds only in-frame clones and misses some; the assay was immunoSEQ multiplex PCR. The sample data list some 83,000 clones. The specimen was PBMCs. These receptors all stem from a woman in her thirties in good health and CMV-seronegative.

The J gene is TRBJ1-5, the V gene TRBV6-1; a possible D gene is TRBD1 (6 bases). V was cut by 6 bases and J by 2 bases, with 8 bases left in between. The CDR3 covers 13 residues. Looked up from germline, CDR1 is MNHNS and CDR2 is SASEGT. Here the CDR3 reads CASRRQGNQPQHF. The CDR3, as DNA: TGTGCCAGCAGAAGACAGGGCAATCAGCCCCAGCATTTT.

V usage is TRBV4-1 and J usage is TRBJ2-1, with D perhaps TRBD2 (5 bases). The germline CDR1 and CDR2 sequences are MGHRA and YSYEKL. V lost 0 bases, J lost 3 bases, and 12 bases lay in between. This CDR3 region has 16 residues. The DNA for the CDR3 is TGCGCCAGCAGCCAAGACTCAGCGGCTAACTACAATGAGCAGTTCTTC. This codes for CASSQDSAANYNEQFF.

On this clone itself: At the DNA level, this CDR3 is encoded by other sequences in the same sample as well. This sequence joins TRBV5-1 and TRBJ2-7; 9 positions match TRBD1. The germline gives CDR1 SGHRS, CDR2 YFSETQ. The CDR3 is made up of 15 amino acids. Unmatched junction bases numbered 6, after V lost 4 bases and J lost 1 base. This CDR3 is CASSPGTGISYEQYF. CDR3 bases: TGCGCCAGCAGCCCCGGGACAGGGATTTCCTACGAGCAGTACTTC.

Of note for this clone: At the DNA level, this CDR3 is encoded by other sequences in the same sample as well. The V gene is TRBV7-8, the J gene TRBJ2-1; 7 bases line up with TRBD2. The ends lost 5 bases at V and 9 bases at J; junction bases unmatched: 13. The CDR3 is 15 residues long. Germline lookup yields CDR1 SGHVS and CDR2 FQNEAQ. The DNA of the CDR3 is TGTGCCAGCAGCCTGCTGGGAGGGAGGGCCGGTGAGCAGTTCTTC. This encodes CASSLLGGRAGEQFF.

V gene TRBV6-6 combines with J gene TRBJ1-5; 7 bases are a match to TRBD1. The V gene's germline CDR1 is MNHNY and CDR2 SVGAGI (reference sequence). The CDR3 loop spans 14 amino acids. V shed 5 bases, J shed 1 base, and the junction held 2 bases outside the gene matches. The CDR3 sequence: CASSPGGSNQPQHF. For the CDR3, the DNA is TGTGCCAGCAGTCCAGGGGGGAGCAATCAGCCCCAGCATTTT.

CDR3 amino acids: CASRRLAGALDEQYF. The CDR3 nucleotides read TGTGCCAGCAGGAGACTAGCGGGAGCACTAGACGAGCAGTACTTC. The chain employs TRBV6-1 and TRBJ2-7, with TRBD2 matching over 12 bases. J was trimmed by 5 bases and V by 6 bases; bases with no gene match: 8. The CDR3 covers 15 residues. Germline CDR1 MNHNS, CDR2 SASEGT.

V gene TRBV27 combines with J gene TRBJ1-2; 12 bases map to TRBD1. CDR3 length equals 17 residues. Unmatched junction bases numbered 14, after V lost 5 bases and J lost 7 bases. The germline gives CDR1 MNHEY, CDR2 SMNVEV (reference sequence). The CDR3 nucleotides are TGTGCCAGCAGTGCGGCGGGACAGGGGGCCACTATAGGTGGCTACACCTTC. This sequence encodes CASSAAGQGATIGGYTF.

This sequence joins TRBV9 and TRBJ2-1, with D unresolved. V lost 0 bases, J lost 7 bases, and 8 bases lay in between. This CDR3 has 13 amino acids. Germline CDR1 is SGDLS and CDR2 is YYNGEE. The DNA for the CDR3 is TGTGCCAGCAGCGTAGCTCCCGGGAATGAGCAGTTCTTC. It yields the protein CASSVAPGNEQFF.

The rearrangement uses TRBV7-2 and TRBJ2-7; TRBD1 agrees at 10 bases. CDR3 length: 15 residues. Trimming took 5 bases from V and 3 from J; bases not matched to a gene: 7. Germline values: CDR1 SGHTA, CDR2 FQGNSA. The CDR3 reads CASSKRQGAGYEQYF. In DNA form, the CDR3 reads TGTGCCAGCAGCAAACGACAGGGGGCAGGCTACGAGCAGTACTTC.

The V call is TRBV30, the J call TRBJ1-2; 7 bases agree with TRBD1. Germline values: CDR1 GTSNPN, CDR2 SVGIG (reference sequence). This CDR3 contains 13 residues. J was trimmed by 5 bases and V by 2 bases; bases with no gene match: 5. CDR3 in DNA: TGTGCCTGGAGTTCGACAGGGAGGTATGGCTACACCTTC. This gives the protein CAWSSTGRYGYTF.

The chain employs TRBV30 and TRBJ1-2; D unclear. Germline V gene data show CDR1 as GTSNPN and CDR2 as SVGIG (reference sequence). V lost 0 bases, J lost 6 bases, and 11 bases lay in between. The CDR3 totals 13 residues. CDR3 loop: CAWSVVLGDGYTF. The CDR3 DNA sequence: TGTGCCTGGAGTGTGGTTCTCGGAGATGGCTACACCTTC.

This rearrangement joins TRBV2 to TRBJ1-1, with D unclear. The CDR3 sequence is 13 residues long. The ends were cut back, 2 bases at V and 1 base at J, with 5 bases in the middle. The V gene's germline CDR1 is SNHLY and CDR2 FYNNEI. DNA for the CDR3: TGTGCCAGCAGTGAACGAGAGAACACTGAAGCTTTCTTT. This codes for CASSERENTEAFF.

This chain's CDR3 is CASSQDLAGPNEQFF. The CDR3 coding sequence is TGTGCCAGCAGCCAAGACCTAGCGGGCCCCAATGAGCAGTTCTTC. J is TRBJ2-1 and V is TRBV14, with 8 positions matching TRBD2. Germline V lookup: CDR1 SGHDN, CDR2 FVKESK. This CDR3 has 15 amino acids. J lost 6 bases, V lost 0 bases, and 4 bases had no gene match.

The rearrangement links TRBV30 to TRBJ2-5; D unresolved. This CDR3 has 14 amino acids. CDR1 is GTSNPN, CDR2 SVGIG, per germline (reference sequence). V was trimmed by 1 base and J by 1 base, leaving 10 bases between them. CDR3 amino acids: CAWSGKTPQETQYF. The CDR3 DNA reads TGTGCCTGGAGTGGTAAGACTCCCCAAGAGACCCAGTACTTC.

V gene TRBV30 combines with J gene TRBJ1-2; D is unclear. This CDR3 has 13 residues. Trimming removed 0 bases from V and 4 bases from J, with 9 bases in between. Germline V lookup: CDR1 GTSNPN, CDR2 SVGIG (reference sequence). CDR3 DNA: TGTGCCTGGAGTGTGGCCCCTGGCTATGGCTACACCTTC. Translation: CAWSVAPGYGYTF.

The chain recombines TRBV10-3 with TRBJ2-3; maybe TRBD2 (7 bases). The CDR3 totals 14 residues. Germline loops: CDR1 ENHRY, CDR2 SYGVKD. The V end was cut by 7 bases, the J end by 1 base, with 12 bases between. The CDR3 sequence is CAINRGGGTDTQYF. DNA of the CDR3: TGTGCCATCAACCGAGGGGGGGGCACAGATACGCAGTATTTT.

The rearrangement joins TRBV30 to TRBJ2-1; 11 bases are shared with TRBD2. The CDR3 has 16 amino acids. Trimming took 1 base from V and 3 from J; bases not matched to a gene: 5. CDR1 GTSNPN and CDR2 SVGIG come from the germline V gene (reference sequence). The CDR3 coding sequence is TGTGCCTGGAGTGGAACTAGCGGGGGCGTCTACAATGAGCAGTTCTTC. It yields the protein CAWSGTSGGVYNEQFF.

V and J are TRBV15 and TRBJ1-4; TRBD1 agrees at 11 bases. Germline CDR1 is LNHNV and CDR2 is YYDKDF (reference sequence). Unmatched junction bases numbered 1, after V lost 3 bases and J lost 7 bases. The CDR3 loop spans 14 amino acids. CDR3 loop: CATSRDRGPEKLFF. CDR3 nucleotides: TGTGCCACCAGCAGGGACAGGGGGCCTGAAAAACTGTTTTTT.